The present T cell receptor beta chain was sequenced within a study of graft-versus-host responses after intestinal transplantation (dated by TCRdb to the early 2020s). At the level of the whole study: Recipients received multivisceral, liver-intestinal, or isolated intestinal transplants. All recipients received anti-thymocyte globulin induction followed by maintenance tacrolimus and steroids for about three years. After intestinal transplantation, graft-versus-host and host-versus-graft alloreactive T cell clones in the graft, circulation and bone marrow were tracked using bulk TCR-beta CDR3 sequencing. To identify alloreactive clones, pre-transplant mixed lymphocyte reaction products were sequenced and compared with unstimulated pre-transplant donor and recipient T cells. Of the roughly 25 intestinal transplant recipients enrolled in the cohort, one of whom was a retransplant, 3 patients without pretransplant specimens were excluded. Donor T cell macrochimerism was defined as a peak of at least 4% donor T cells among recipient peripheral blood mononuclear cells. Rather than being sequenced by the commercial service, samples from a few later patients were sequenced in-house on an Illumina MiSeq and processed with MiXCR. On the study overall, not on this receptor specifically: The conclusions were limited by the relatively low number and heterogeneity of the intestinal transplant patients. GvH clones turned up in recipient bone marrow, with some appearing earlier in ileal mucosa or blood, a pattern consistent with an intestinal mucosal origin. Early after transplant, declines in HvG clones were associated with peak levels of circulating GvH clones. High GvH to HvG T cell clonal ratios were observed in the allografts of patients with donor T cell macrochimerism.

Interpreted using the paper, the time point label stands for: cells obtained before transplantation from donor or recipient. CD3+CD4+ and CD3+CD8+ populations were FACS-sorted from unstimulated pre-transplant donor and recipient cells taken from spleen or lymph nodes. Libraries were prepared through the immunoSEQ multiplex PCR assay. For most patients, genomic DNA was isolated with the Qiagen DNeasy Blood and Tissue Kit and shipped frozen to Adaptive Biotechnologies for TCR sequencing. For most patients, genomic DNA was subjected to high-throughput TCR-beta CDR3 sequencing by Adaptive Biotechnologies. The authors processed their data as follows. TCR sequencing data for 18 patients were retrieved from Adaptive's ImmunoSEQ software; a few other patients were processed with MiXCR and VDJtools. To correct CD4 versus CD8 sorting errors, any sequence found in both subsets at a frequency ratio below 5:1 was removed. CDR3 nucleotide sequences shared between donor and recipient were removed because the origin of such sequences could not be assigned. At least 2-fold expansion over unstimulated cells and a minimum CFSE-low frequency of 0.002% (template counts) or 0.001% (read counts) were required for clones to be classified as alloreactive. Clones were considered mappable if detected in sequenced pre-transplant spleen, lymph node, or MLR CFSE-low populations of the donor or recipient. The cumulative frequency of alloreactive clones was calculated as a percentage of all sequences, weighted by copy number. Imported from immuneACCESS, the table was reduced by TCRdb to in-frame sequences with V and J called. These copies leave out some clones; in studies compared against another copy, an unresolved V gene accounts for under half, and the cause of the remainder is not known. Clone size and the V and J calls come from that table; the DNA yielded D and trimming. The sample table holds some 81,000 clones, of which 70% to 90% were seen once. The ten largest make up approximately 0.35% of the sample.

Regarding this clone: No antigen is known for it. One base away there is no much larger clone; base qualities are not given.

The CDR3 numbers 17 residues from cysteine through phenylalanine. CDR3 DNA only is kept here, 51 bases in frame from base 1. The V end gives up 1 base and the J end 5 bases, leaving 13 bases in the junction not matched to a gene. The germline V gene specifies SGHDT as CDR1 and YYEEEE as CDR2. Sequences were derived from unstimulated CD4+ T cells sorted from spleen or lymph node cells, sampled before intestinal transplant. The sequence joins TRBV5-6 to TRBJ2-7; TRBD2 matches 9 bases in the middle. The sequence was obtained from a human donor who received an intestinal transplant. The DNA sequence is given as TGTGCCAGCAGCTTGATGGTGACCCGGACTAGCGACGACGAGCAGTACTTC. Its amino acids are CASSLMVTRTSDDEQYF.